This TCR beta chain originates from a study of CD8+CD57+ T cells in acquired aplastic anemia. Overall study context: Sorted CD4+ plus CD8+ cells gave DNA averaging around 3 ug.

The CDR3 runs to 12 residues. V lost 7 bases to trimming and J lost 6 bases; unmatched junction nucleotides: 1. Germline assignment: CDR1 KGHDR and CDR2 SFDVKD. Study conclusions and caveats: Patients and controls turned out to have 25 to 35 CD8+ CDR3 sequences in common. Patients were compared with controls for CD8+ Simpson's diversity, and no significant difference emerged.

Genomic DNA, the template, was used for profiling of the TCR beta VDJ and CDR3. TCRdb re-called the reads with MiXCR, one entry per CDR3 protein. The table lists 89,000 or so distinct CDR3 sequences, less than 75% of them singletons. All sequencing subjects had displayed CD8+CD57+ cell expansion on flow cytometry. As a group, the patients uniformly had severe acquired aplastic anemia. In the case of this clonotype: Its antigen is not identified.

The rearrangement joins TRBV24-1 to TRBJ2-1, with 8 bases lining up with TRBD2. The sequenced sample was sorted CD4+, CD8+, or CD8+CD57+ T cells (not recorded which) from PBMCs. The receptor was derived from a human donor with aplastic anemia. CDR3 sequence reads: CATSRGGNEQFF. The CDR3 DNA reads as TGTGCCACCAGCCGGGGGGGCAATGAGCAGTTCTTC.